The sample holds many counts of the clone carrying this T cell receptor beta chain. The antigen remains unidentified. Researchers built TCR beta libraries using quantitative 5'-RACE with molecular barcodes. TCRdb independently ran MiXCR on the 5' RACE reads; one entry per CDR3 protein. Counted here are around 22,000 distinct CDR3 sequences, 10% to 15% occurring once; the ten biggest clones make up about 32%. Germline assignment: CDR1 SGHTA and CDR2 FQGNSA. The CDR3 sequence is 17 residues long. V trimming: 1 base; J trimming: 4 bases; junction bases outside the gene matches: 6. This record belongs to a study of CD8 T cells in ankylosing spondylitis. General study points: In ankylosing spondylitis patients, matched synovial fluid reportedly showed significant enrichment of disease-linked clones. The study identified a TCR beta motif of fewer than 10 highly homologous variants that appeared characteristic of ankylosing spondylitis blood. Disease-linked clones displayed a CD8+ phenotype and appeared relatively rarely in peripheral blood.

The TCR was taken from a male donor with ankylosing spondylitis or in good health (not recorded which). The specimen was blood. V usage is TRBV7-2 and J usage is TRBJ2-2, with 10 bases aligning to TRBD2. The CDR3 spells CASSLDSLAGVTGELFF. CDR3 DNA: TGTGCCAGCAGCTTAGATTCCCTAGCGGGAGTCACCGGGGAGCTGTTTTTT.